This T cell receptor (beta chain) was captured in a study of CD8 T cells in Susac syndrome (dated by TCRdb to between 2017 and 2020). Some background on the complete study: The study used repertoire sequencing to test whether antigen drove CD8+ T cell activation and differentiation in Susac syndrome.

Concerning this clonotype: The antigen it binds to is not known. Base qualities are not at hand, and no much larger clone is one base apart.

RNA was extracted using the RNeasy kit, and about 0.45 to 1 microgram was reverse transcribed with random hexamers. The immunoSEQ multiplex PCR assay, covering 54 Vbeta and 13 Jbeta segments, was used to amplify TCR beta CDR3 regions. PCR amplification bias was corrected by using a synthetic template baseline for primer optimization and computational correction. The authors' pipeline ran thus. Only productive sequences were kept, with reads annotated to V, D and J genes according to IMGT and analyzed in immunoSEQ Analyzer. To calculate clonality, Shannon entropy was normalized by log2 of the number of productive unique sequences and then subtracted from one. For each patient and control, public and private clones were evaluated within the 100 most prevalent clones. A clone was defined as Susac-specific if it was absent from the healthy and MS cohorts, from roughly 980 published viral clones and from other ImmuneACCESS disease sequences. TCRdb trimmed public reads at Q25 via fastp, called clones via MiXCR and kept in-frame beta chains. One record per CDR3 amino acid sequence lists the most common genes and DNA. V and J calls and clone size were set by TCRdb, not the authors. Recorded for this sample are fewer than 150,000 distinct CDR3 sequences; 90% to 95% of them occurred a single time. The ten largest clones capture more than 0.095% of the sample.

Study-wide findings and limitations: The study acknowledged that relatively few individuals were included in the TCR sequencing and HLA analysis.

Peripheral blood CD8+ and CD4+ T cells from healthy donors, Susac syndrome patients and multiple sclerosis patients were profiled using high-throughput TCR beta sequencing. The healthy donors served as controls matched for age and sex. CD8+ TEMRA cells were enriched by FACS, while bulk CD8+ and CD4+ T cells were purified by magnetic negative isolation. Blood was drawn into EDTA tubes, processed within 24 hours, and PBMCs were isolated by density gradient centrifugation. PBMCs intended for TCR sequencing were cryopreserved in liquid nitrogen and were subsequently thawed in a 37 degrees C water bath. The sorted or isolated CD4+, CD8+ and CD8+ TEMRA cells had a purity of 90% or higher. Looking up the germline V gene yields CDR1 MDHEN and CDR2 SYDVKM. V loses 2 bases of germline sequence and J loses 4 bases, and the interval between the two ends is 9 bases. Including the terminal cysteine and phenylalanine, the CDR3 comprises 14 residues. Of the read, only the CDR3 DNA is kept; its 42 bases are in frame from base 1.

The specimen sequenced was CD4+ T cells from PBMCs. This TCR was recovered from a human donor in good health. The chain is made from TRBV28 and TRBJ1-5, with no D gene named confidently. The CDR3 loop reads CASSLGSNNQPQHF. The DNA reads TGTGCCAGCAGTTTAGGATCGAATAATCAGCCCCAGCATTTT.